This T cell receptor beta chain was sequenced for a study of shared clonotypes between healthy human individuals. Method: immunoSEQ multiplex PCR; TCRdb's copy keeps in-frame clones and lacks some. The repertoire holds under 1 million clones, with 90% to 97% as singletons. Germline V gene sequence: CDR1 SGHRS, CDR2 YFSETQ. The V end was cut by 4 bases, the J end by 5 bases, with 16 bases between. The CDR3 contains 14 residues. A word on this clone: As yet, its antigen is unknown.

In the naive CD8 group, cells lacked CD45RO and were positively selected for CCR7, so terminally differentiated effector memory CD45RA+ cells were left out. Study observations and caveats: The four-donor shared clonotypes exceeded non-shared clonotypes in generation probability, with non-shared ones scoring lower.

Source material: naive CD8+ T cells sorted from blood. The rearrangement joins TRBV5-1 to TRBJ2-7; D gene ambiguous. The sequence derives from a man aged 30-40 years in good health. The CDR3 loop is CASSLENAVHEQYF. The CDR3 DNA sequence: TGCGCCAGCAGCCTCGAGAATGCAGTCCACGAGCAGTACTTC.